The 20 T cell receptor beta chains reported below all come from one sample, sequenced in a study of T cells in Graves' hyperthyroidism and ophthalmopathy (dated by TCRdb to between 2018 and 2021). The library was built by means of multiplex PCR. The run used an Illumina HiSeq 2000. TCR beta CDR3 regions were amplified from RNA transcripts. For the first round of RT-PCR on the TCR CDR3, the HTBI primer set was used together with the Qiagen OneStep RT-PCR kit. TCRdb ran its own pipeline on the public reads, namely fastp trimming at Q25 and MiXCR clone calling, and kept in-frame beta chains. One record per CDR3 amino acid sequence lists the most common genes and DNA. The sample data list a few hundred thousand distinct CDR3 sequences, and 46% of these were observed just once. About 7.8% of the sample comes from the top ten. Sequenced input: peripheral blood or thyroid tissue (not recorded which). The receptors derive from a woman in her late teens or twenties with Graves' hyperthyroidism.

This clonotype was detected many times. The CDR3 DNA sequence: TGTGCCAGCAGCGTAGGACAGGGGGCGAGGGGCTACACCTTC. Translated: CASSVGQGARGYTF. The chain uses TRBV9 and TRBJ1-2; 10 bases line up with TRBD1. V lost 0 bases to trimming and J lost 8 bases; unmatched junction nucleotides: 4. The CDR3 contains 14 residues. Germline lookup yields CDR1 SGDLS and CDR2 YYNGEE.

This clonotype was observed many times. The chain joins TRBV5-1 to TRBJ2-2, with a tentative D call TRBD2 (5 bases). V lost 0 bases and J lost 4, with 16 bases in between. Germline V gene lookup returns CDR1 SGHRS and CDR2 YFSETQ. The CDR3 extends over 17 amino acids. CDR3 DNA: TGCGCCAGCAGCTTGGTGTCCGGGATGCTAGGCACCGGGGAGCTGTTTTTT. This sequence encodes CASSLVSGMLGTGELFF.

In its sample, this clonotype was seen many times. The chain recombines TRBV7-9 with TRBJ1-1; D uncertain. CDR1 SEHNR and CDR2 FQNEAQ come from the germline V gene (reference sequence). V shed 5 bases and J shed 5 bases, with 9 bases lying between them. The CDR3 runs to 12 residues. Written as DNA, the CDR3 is TGTGCCAGCAGCCTCCCGCAGACTGAAGCTTTCTTT. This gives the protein CASSLPQTEAFF.

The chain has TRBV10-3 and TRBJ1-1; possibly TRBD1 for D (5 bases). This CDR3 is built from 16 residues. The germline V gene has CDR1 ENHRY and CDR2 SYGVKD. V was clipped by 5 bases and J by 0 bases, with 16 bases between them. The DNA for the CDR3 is TGTGCCATCAGTCCGAGGGGAGGACGAATGAACACTGAAGCTTTCTTT. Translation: CAISPRGGRMNTEAFF.

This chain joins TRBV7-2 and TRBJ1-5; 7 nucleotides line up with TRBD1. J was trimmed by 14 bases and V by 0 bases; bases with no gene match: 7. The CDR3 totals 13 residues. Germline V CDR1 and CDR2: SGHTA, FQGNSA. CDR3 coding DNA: TGTGCCAGCAGCTTAGCCAGGGACAGCTACGAGCATTTT. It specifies CASSLARDSYEHF.

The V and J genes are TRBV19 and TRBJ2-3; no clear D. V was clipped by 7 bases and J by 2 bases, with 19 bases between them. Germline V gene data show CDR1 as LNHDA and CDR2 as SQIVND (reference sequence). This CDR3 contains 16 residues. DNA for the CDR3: TGTGCCAGTAAGAACAATGGTAGGCTACACACAGATACGCAGTATTTT. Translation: CASKNNGRLHTDTQYF.

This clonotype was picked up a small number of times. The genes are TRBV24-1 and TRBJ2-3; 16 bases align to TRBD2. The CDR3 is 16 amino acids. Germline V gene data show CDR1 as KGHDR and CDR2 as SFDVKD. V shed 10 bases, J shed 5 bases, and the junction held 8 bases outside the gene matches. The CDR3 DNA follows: TGTGCCACGGGGACTAGCGGGAGGGCCCTCAAAGATACGCAGTATTTT. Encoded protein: CATGTSGRALKDTQYF.

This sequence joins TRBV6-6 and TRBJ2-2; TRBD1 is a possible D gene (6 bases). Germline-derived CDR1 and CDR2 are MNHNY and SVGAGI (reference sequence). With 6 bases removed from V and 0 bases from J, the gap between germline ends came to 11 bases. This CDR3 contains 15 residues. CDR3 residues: CASSTTGPNTGELFF. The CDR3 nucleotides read TGTGCCAGCAGCACTACAGGGCCGAACACCGGGGAGCTGTTTTTT.

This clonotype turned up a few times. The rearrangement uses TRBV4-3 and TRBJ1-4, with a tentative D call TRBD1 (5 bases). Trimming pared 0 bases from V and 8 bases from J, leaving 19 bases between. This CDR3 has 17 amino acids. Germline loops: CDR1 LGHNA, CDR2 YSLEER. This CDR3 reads CASSQERAGQGGEKLFF. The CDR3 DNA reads TGCGCCAGCAGCCAAGAGAGGGCGGGGCAGGGAGGCGAAAAACTGTTTTTT.

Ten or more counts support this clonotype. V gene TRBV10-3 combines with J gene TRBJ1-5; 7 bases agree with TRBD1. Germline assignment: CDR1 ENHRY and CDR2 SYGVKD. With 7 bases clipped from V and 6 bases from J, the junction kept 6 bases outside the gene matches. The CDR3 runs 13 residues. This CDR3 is CAIKQGRPQPQHF. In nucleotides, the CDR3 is TGTGCCATCAAACAGGGGAGGCCTCAGCCCCAGCATTTT.

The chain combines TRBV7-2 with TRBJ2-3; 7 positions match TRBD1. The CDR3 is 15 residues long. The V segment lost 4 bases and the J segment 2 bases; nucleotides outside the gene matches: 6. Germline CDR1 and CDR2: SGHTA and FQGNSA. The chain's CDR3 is CASSYRGRATDTQYF. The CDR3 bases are TGTGCCAGCAGCTACAGGGGACGCGCCACAGATACGCAGTATTTT.

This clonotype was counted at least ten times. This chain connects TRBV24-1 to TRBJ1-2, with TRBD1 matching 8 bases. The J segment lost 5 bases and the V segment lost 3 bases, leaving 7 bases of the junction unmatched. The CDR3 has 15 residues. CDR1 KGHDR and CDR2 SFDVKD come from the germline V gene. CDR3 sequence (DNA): TGTGCCACCAGTGATGGACAGGGAATAAAGTATGGCTACACCTTC. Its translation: CATSDGQGIKYGYTF.

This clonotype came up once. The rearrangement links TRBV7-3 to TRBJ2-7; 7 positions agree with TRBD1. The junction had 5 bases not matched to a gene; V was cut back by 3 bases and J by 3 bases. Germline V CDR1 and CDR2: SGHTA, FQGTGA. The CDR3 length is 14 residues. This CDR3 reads CASSFPGQYYEQYF. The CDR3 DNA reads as TGTGCCAGCAGCTTCCCGGGACAGTACTACGAGCAGTACTTC.

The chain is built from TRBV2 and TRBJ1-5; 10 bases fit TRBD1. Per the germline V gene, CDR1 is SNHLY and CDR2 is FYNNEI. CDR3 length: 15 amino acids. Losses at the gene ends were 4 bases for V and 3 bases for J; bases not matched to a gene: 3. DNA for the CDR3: TGTGCCAGCAGTGGGACAGGGGGAGTCAATCAGCCCCAGCATTTT. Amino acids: CASSGTGGVNQPQHF.

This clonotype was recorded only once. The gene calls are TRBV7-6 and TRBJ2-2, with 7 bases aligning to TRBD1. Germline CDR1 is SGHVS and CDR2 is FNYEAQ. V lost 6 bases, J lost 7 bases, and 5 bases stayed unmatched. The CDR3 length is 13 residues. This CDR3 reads CASRGQSGGELFF. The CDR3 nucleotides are TGTGCCAGCAGGGGACAGTCCGGCGGGGAGCTGTTTTTT.

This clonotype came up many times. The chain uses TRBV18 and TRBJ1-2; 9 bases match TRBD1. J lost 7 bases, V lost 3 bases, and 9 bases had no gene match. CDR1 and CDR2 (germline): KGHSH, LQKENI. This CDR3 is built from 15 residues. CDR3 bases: TGTGCCAGCTCACCCTTACAGGGGGCGAACGGTGGCTACACCTTC. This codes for CASSPLQGANGGYTF.

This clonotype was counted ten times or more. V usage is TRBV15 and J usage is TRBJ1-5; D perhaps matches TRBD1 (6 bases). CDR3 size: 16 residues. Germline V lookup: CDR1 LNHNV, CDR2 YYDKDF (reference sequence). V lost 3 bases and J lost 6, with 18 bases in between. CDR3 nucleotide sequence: TGTGCCACCAGCAGTCCACCGGGGCAGGGGACTCAGCCCCAGCATTTT. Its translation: CATSSPPGQGTQPQHF.

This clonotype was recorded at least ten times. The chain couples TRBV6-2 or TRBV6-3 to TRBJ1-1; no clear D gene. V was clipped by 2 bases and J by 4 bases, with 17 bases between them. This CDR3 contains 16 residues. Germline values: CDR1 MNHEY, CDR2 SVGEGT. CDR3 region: CASSYPLGQMPTEAFF. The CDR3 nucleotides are TGTGCCAGCAGTTACCCCCTCGGGCAGATGCCCACTGAAGCTTTCTTT.

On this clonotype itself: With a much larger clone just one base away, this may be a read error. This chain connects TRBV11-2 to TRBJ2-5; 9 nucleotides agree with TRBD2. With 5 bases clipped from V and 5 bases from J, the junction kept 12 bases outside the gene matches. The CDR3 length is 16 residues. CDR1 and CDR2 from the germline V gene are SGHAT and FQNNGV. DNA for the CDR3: TGTGCCAGCAGCCCTTATTCTGGCGGGGGGGGGGAGACCCAGTACTTC. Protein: CASSPYSGGGGETQYF.

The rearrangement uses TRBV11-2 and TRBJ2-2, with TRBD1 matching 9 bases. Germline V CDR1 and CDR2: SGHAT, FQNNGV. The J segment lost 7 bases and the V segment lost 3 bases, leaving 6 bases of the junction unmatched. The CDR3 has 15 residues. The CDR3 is CASSLGQGAVGELFF. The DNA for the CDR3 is TGTGCCAGCAGCTTGGGACAGGGAGCGGTCGGGGAGCTGTTTTTT.